The 25 T cell receptor beta chains below were found in one sample sequenced in a study of memory CD8 T cells in hepatitis C reinfection. This sample's time point: pre-reinfection, 55 to 20 weeks before reinfection detection. Sorted cells were sequenced directly ex vivo without any in vitro expansion. Libraries were prepared by immunoSEQ multiplex PCR; TCRdb keeps only in-frame clonotypes and omits some of them. The table includes 45,000 to 65,000 clones, just under 90% detected once. Sequencing input: naive CD8+ T cells sorted from blood. The source is a man between 18 and 35 years old with hepatitis C virus infection.

The CDR3 loop reads CASRAISTDTQYF. The CDR3 nucleotides are TGCGCCAGCAGGGCCATTAGCACAGATACGCAGTATTTT. V is TRBV4-3 and J is TRBJ2-3; D is undetermined. V lost 6 bases, J lost 0 bases, and 7 bases lay in between. The CDR3 spans 13 residues. Germline CDR1 LGHNA, CDR2 YSLEER.

CDR3 sequence: CASSNRDSPYEQFF. In nucleotides, the CDR3 is TGTGCCAGCAGCAACCGGGACAGCCCTTATGAGCAGTTCTTC. This sequence joins TRBV9 and TRBJ2-1, with 7 bases fitting TRBD1. J lost 8 bases, V lost 4 bases, and 9 bases had no gene match. The CDR3 is 14 amino acids. CDR1 is SGDLS, CDR2 YYNGEE, per germline.

The V call is TRBV28, the J call TRBJ2-5; 10 bases align to TRBD1. In germline, CDR1 is MDHEN, CDR2 SYDVKM. V gave up 2 bases and J gave up 3 bases; unmatched junction bases: 6. The length of the CDR3 is 16 residues. The CDR3 region has the DNA TGTGCCAGCAGTTTAGTCCGCGGGACAGGGGAAGAGACCCAGTACTTC. Protein sequence: CASSLVRGTGEETQYF.

V usage is TRBV5-1 and J usage is TRBJ2-1; 10 nucleotides match TRBD1. V lost 2 bases and J lost 7; bases outside the gene matches: 6. Germline-derived CDR1 and CDR2 are SGHRS and YFSETQ. This CDR3 is built from 15 residues. The CDR3: CASSFRQGARNEQFF. The CDR3 coding sequence is TGCGCCAGCAGCTTCAGACAGGGGGCTAGGAATGAGCAGTTCTTC.

This sequence joins TRBV11-2 and TRBJ2-1; 10 bases match TRBD2. The CDR3 runs 17 residues. The junction had 7 bases not matched to a gene; V was cut back by 5 bases and J by 0 bases. Germline loops: CDR1 SGHAT, CDR2 FQNNGV. CDR3 sequence reads: CASSLTLAGVSYNEQFF. The CDR3 nucleotides read TGTGCCAGCAGCCTCACCCTAGCGGGGGTCTCCTACAATGAGCAGTTCTTC.

The sample holds one count of this clone. The gene calls are TRBV7-8 and TRBJ2-1, with 9 positions matching TRBD1. J gave up 6 bases and V 5 bases, and 5 bases lay outside the gene matches. From germline, CDR1 is SGHVS and CDR2 FQNEAQ. The CDR3 has 14 amino acids. The chain's CDR3 is CASSTTDRGNEQFF. The CDR3 nucleotides read TGTGCCAGCAGCACCACGGACAGGGGCAATGAGCAGTTCTTC. Together with reference TRBV7-8 and TRBJ2-1, the CDR3 gives the full variable domain: GAGVSQSPRYKVAKRGQDVALRCDPISGHVSLFWYQQALGQGPEFLTYFQNEAQLDKSGLPSDRFFAERPEGSVSTLKIQRTQQEDSAVYLCASSTTDRGNEQFFGPGTRLTVL.

Written as DNA, the CDR3 is TGTGCCAGCAGCTTAGTTGACCCAACAGGGGAGACCCAGTACTTC. Protein: CASSLVDPTGETQYF. This chain uses TRBV7-9 with TRBJ2-5; possible D gene TRBD1, 6 bases. V was pared by 1 base and J by 5 bases, with 14 bases between. Germline V gives CDR1 SEHNR, CDR2 FQNEAQ (reference sequence). The CDR3 totals 15 residues.

This clone showed up just once. The rearrangement links TRBV28 to TRBJ2-7, with TRBD1 as a possible D gene (5 bases). This CDR3 is built from 15 residues. V lost 6 bases to trimming and J lost 1 base, with 16 bases between them. The germline V gene encodes CDR1 MDHEN and CDR2 SYDVKM. The CDR3 reads CASRPTGKGSYEQYV. In nucleotides, the CDR3 is TGTGCCAGCAGACCAACAGGAAAGGGGTCCTACGAGCAGTACGTC.

The rearrangement links TRBV6-6 to TRBJ2-5; 7 bases are shared with TRBD1. Looked up from germline, CDR1 is MNHNY and CDR2 is SVGAGI (reference sequence). The ends lost 4 bases at V and 1 base at J; junction bases unmatched: 9. This CDR3 has 16 residues. CDR3 amino acids: CASSLLGQSFQETQYF. CDR3 nucleotides: TGTGCCAGCAGTTTGCTGGGACAGAGCTTCCAAGAGACCCAGTACTTC.

V is TRBV7-9 and J is TRBJ2-7; D is perhaps TRBD2 (6 bases). The germline gives CDR1 SEHNR, CDR2 FQNEAQ (reference sequence). V was clipped by 4 bases and J by 5 bases, with 18 bases between them. This CDR3 has 15 amino acids. In DNA form, the CDR3 reads TGTGCCAGCAGCTCCCAAGGCTCCGCGGGGAACGAGCAGTACTTC. Translated, it gives CASSSQGSAGNEQYF.

This clone was seen once. The chain uses TRBV7-9 and TRBJ2-3, with 9 nucleotides matching TRBD1. The CDR3 is 15 residues long. Germline lookup yields CDR1 SEHNR and CDR2 FQNEAQ (reference sequence). The V segment lost 3 bases and the J segment 4 bases; nucleotides outside the gene matches: 5. The CDR3 nucleotides read TGTGCCAGCAGCTTTTTGGGGACAGGGTCAGATACGCAGTATTTT. Translating gives CASSFLGTGSDTQYF.

A word on this clone: The junction shows a germline mismatch at one end, possibly a read error. The genes are TRBV5-4 and TRBJ2-1, with D maybe TRBD2 (6 bases). This CDR3 has 13 amino acids. Germline values: CDR1 SGHNT, CDR2 YYREEE (reference sequence). This CDR3 is CASSLEDYNEQFF. Here the CDR3 DNA reads TGTGCCAGCAGCTTGGAGGACTACAACGAGCAGTTCTTC.

CDR3 protein: CASSYSTQGDEQYF. CDR3 in DNA: TGTGCCAGCAGTTATTCCACACAGGGGGACGAGCAGTACTTC. The J gene is TRBJ2-7, the V gene TRBV6-1; 8 bases align to TRBD1. Per germline, CDR1 MNHNS and CDR2 SASEGT. The ends lost 5 bases at V and 5 bases at J; junction bases unmatched: 8. The CDR3 totals 14 residues.

The CDR3 loop is CASSVRDRVMGQPQHF. The CDR3 nucleotides are TGTGCCAGCAGTGTAAGGGACAGGGTAATGGGACAGCCCCAGCATTTT. The gene calls are TRBV6-1 and TRBJ1-5; 9 nucleotides match TRBD1. V lost 4 bases, J lost 7 bases, and 11 bases stayed unmatched. CDR3 length: 16 residues. The germline V gene encodes CDR1 MNHNS and CDR2 SASEGT.

V and J are TRBV30 and TRBJ1-4; 8 bases agree with TRBD1. The CDR3 consists of 15 residues. V shed 0 bases, J shed 7 bases, and the junction held 7 bases outside the gene matches. Germline lookup yields CDR1 GTSNPN and CDR2 SVGIG (reference sequence). The CDR3 bases are TGTGCCTGGAGTGTACAACAGGGGGGCTTTGAAAAACTGTTTTTT. This sequence encodes CAWSVQQGGFEKLFF.

The rearrangement links TRBV7-8 to TRBJ2-5, with a tentative D call TRBD2 (7 bases). Gene TRBJ2-7 matches the end of the DNA better, so the J call may be wrong. Germline lookup yields CDR1 SGHVS and CDR2 FQNEAQ. CDR3 length: 11 amino acids. CDR3 nucleotide sequence: TGTGCCAGCAGCAGGGGGGGCGAGCAGTACTTC. Encoded protein: CASSRGGEQYF.

CDR3 amino acids: CASSLVATYEQYV. The CDR3 DNA reads as TGTGCCAGCAGCTTGGTAGCTACCTACGAGCAGTACGTC. The chain uses TRBV5-6 and TRBJ2-7; D not resolved. The CDR3 consists of 13 residues. Trimming cost V 0 bases and J 2 bases, with 6 bases left between them. CDR1 is SGHDT, CDR2 YYEEEE, per germline.

The chain uses TRBV7-6 and TRBJ2-2, with TRBD1 matching over 9 bases. CDR1 is SGHVS, CDR2 FNYEAQ, per germline. The CDR3 extends over 15 amino acids. V trimming: 5 bases; J trimming: 3 bases; junction bases outside the gene matches: 4. This chain's CDR3 is CASSLGQGYTGELFF. CDR3 sequence (DNA): TGTGCCAGCAGCCTGGGACAGGGATACACCGGGGAGCTGTTTTTT. The entire variable domain, with the rest obtained from reference TRBV7-6 and TRBJ2-2, is as follows: GAGVSQSPRYKVTKRGQDVALRCDPISGHVSLYWYRQALGQGPEFLTYFNYEAQQDKSGLPNDRFSAERPEGSISTLTIQRTEQRDSAMYRCASSLGQGYTGELFFGEGSRLTVL.

This sequence joins TRBV7-9 and TRBJ2-3, with 8 bases identical to TRBD2. Germline V gives CDR1 SEHNR, CDR2 FQNEAQ (reference sequence). V dropped 1 base and J dropped 3; count of bases not matched to a gene: 3. The CDR3 has 15 residues. In nucleotides, the CDR3 is TGTGCCAGCAGCTTAGAACTAGCGGTAACAGATACGCAGTATTTT. Residues: CASSLELAVTDTQYF.

Only a few counts were recorded for this clone. The CDR3, as DNA: TGTGCCAGCAGCCCCCTCCGCAGGTCGAGTTATGGCTACACCTTC. It is translated as CASSPLRRSSYGYTF. The chain uses TRBV7-6 and TRBJ1-2; D gene ambiguous. The CDR3 contains 15 residues. The V end lost 5 bases, the J end lost 5 bases, and 18 bases lay between the germline ends. CDR1 is SGHVS, CDR2 FNYEAQ, per germline.

This chain connects TRBV28 to TRBJ2-1; 7 nucleotides align to TRBD1. Germline loops: CDR1 MDHEN, CDR2 SYDVKM. There are 15 residues in the CDR3. J was trimmed by 4 bases and V by 6 bases; bases with no gene match: 9. The CDR3 here is CASREGGLGYNEQFF. CDR3 coding DNA: TGTGCCAGCAGGGAAGGGGGCCTGGGGTACAATGAGCAGTTCTTC.

The gene calls are TRBV27 and TRBJ1-2; D may be TRBD1 (5 bases). Germline CDR1 is MNHEY and CDR2 is SMNVEV (reference sequence). Trimming took 4 bases from V and 0 from J, leaving 9 bases between them. The CDR3 loop spans 14 amino acids. The CDR3 region is CASSSGLTNYGYTF. CDR3 DNA: TGTGCCAGCAGTTCGGGACTGACTAACTATGGCTACACCTTC.

This chain links TRBV28 with TRBJ2-1, with 9 bases identical to TRBD2. The CDR3 spans 13 residues. The V and J ends lost 7 bases and 5 bases, in that order; junction bases with no gene match: 3. Looked up from germline, CDR1 is MDHEN and CDR2 is SYDVKM. The CDR3 nucleotides are TGTGCCAGCAACCCTAGCGGGGACAATGAGCAGTTCTTC. It codes for CASNPSGDNEQFF.

The chain has TRBV11-2 and TRBJ2-1; D is perhaps TRBD2 (6 bases). CDR1 SGHAT and CDR2 FQNNGV come from the germline V gene. This CDR3 region has 15 residues. Trimming took 6 bases from V and 3 from J, leaving 15 bases between them. The CDR3 DNA sequence: TGTGCCAGCAGACCCGGGAATAGCGGCTACAATGAGCAGTTCTTC. Its translation is CASRPGNSGYNEQFF. Drawing the rest from reference TRBV11-2 and TRBJ2-1, the complete variable domain is EAGVAQSPRYKIIEKRQSVAFWCNPISGHATLYWYQQILGQGPKLLIQFQNNGVVDDSQLPKDRFSAERLKGVDSTLKIQPAKLEDSAVYLCASRPGNSGYNEQFFGPGTRLTVL.

This chain connects TRBV19 to TRBJ2-1; a possible D gene is TRBD1 (6 bases). The CDR3 has 14 residues. Trimming cost V 5 bases and J 5 bases, with 13 bases left between them. Per germline, CDR1 LNHDA and CDR2 SQIVND (reference sequence). CDR3 protein: CASSLQGAHNEQFF. CDR3 nucleotide sequence: TGTGCCAGTAGTCTACAGGGTGCTCACAATGAGCAGTTCTTC.